This paragraph covers one T cell receptor beta chain sequence. The data stem from a study of T-cell reconstitution after alpha-beta-depleted transplantation in children. The CDR3 has 16 amino acids. The V gene lost 3 bases and the J gene lost 0 bases, with 14 bases spanning the gap. Germline values: CDR1 LGHDT, CDR2 YNNKEL (reference sequence). The TCRbeta library was prepared with unique molecular identifiers. TCRdb called the PCR reads again in MiXCR, with one record for every CDR3 protein. The table includes hundreds of thousands of distinct CDR3 sequences, about 24% detected once. Sequenced material: PBMCs, mostly from graft donor cells, taken 360 days after TCRalphabeta/CD19-depleted stem cell transplant. The TCR was taken from a female patient aged 2-10 years who had a stem cell transplant for congenital amegakaryocytic thrombocytopenia, so the T cells may come from the graft donor. This chain joins TRBV3-1 and TRBJ2-5; TRBD2 is a possible D gene (6 bases). CDR3 sequence: CASSHLWEDYQETQYF. The CDR3 DNA follows: TGTGCCAGCAGCCATTTGTGGGAGGACTACCAAGAGACCCAGTACTTC.